A single sample is the source of the 18 T cell receptor beta chains below, sequenced in a study of regulatory T cells in long-lasting Graves disease. Time point reported: newly diagnosed GD, antithyroid drugs for less than 3 months. RNA extracted from PBMCs served as the sequencing template. Arm-PCR with iRepertoire HTBI primers amplified the CDR3 regions for these TCR beta libraries. Each CDR3 protein gets one entry after TCRdb re-called the multiplex PCR reads with MiXCR. Among over 500,000 distinct CDR3 sequences listed, roughly 16% were seen once. The same specimen was also included in a second study, on T cells in Graves' hyperthyroidism and ophthalmopathy.

The sequenced sample was peripheral blood mononuclear cells (PBMCs), obtained at new diagnosis, from a patient treated with antithyroid drugs. All receptors come from a man aged 18 to 29 with Graves disease.

This clonotype was seen ten or more times. The chain combines TRBV30 with TRBJ2-7, with D possibly TRBD2 on 6 matching bases. The CDR3 runs to 12 residues. The germline V gene encodes CDR1 GTSNPN and CDR2 SVGIG (reference sequence). V dropped 3 bases and J dropped 5 bases, with 11 bases sitting between them. The CDR3 nucleotides are TGTGCCTGGAGAGGAGGGGTAAACGAGCAGTACTTC. Its translation is CAWRGGVNEQYF.

The chain uses TRBV6-1 and TRBJ1-2, with D maybe TRBD1 (5 bases). V was shortened by 9 bases and J by 8 bases, with 16 bases between the two germline ends. This CDR3 spans 12 amino acids. In germline, CDR1 is MNHNS, CDR2 SASEGT. CDR3 bases: TGTGCCAGTAGATGGGGGGATATGGGCTACACCTTC. Amino acid sequence: CASRWGDMGYTF.

This clonotype was seen many times. The chain recombines TRBV28 with TRBJ2-7; TRBD1 might be the D (6 bases). Germline V gives CDR1 MDHEN, CDR2 SYDVKM. The CDR3 covers 13 residues. Trimming took 6 bases from V and 0 from J, leaving 9 bases between them. The CDR3 DNA sequence: TGTGCCAGCAGGCTGACAGGCTCCTACGAGCAGTACTTC. Residues: CASRLTGSYEQYF.

There are a few counts of this clonotype. This sequence joins TRBV25-1 and TRBJ1-1; D gene ambiguous. The V gene lost 7 bases and the J gene lost 4 bases, with 7 bases spanning the gap. Germline assignment: CDR1 MGHDK and CDR2 SYGVNS. CDR3 length: 11 residues. The CDR3 loop is CASKRGTEAFF. CDR3 DNA sequence: TGTGCCAGCAAAAGAGGCACTGAAGCTTTCTTT.

Ten or more counts support this clonotype. V and J are TRBV11-2 and TRBJ2-1; TRBD2 is a possible D gene (7 bases). Germline V gives CDR1 SGHAT, CDR2 FQNNGV. The CDR3 contains 16 residues. Trimming shortened V by 5 bases and J by 7 bases, and 21 bases separated the two germline ends. CDR3 sequence: CASSPEVRTRGNEQFF. CDR3 bases: TGTGCCAGCAGCCCGGAGGTCCGGACTAGGGGGAATGAGCAGTTCTTC.

This clonotype came up once. A much larger clone differs by one base, so this may be a read error. This rearrangement joins TRBV30 to TRBJ1-2; 8 nucleotides match TRBD1. Germline V gene sequence: CDR1 GTSNPN, CDR2 SVGIG (reference sequence). There are 15 residues in the CDR3. The CDR3: CASLLWGQIPGGYAF. Written as DNA, the CDR3 is TGTGCCTCCCTCTTATGGGGACAGATACCAGGGGGCTACGCCTTC.

In its sample, this clonotype was seen a few times. CDR3 region: CSVSRQGYEQYF. The CDR3, as DNA: TGCAGCGTTTCCCGACAGGGGTACGAGCAGTACTTC. The chain couples TRBV29-1 to TRBJ2-7; 8 nucleotides match TRBD1. This CDR3 has 12 residues. With 5 bases clipped from V and 4 bases from J, the junction kept 4 bases outside the gene matches. The germline CDR1 and CDR2 sequences are SQVTM and ANQGSEA.

Regarding this clonotype: Mismatch with germline at one junction end may stem from a read error. The rearrangement uses TRBV5-1 and TRBJ2-1; D possibly corresponds to TRBD1 (5 bases). Germline values: CDR1 SGHRS, CDR2 YFSETQ. There are 13 residues in the CDR3. CDR3 coding DNA: TGCGCCAGCAGCTTGCAGGGTTACAATGAGCAGCTCTTC. Its protein is CASSLQGYNEQLF. The full variable domain, completed using reference TRBV5-1 and TRBJ2-1, is KAGVTQTPRYLIKTRGQQVTLSCSPISGHRSVSWYQQTPGQGLQFLFEYFSETQRNKGNFPGRFSGRQFSNSRSEMNVSTLELGDSALYLCASSLQGYNEQLFGPGTRLTVL.

The J gene is TRBJ1-1, the V gene TRBV29-1, with D maybe TRBD1 (5 bases). The V gene's germline CDR1 is SQVTM and CDR2 ANQGSEA. Trimming cost V 0 bases and J 4 bases, with 15 bases left between them. The CDR3 has 15 amino acids. The CDR3: CSVEDRGKDSTEAFF. For the CDR3, the DNA is TGCAGCGTTGAAGATAGGGGAAAGGATTCCACTGAAGCTTTCTTT.

The sample holds many counts of this clonotype. This chain connects TRBV5-1 to TRBJ1-1, with TRBD1 as a possible D gene (5 bases). Germline V lookup: CDR1 SGHRS, CDR2 YFSETQ. Trimming cost V 0 bases and J 7 bases, with 19 bases left between them. The CDR3 sequence is 16 residues long. CDR3 DNA: TGCGCCAGCAGCTTGGGGACAACAGGTCCCAATGATGAAGCTTTCTTT. This sequence encodes CASSLGTTGPNDEAFF.

This clonotype was counted between two and nine times. The rearrangement links TRBV7-3 to TRBJ2-2; 12 bases line up with TRBD2. The CDR3 is 15 residues long. Germline assignment: CDR1 SGHTA and CDR2 FQGTGA. Trimming took 1 base from V and 8 from J; bases not matched to a gene: 2. CDR3 residues: CASSLRLAGEGELFF. CDR3 in DNA: TGTGCCAGCAGCTTAAGACTAGCGGGAGAGGGGGAGCTGTTTTTT.

This clonotype has just one count. An end of the junction differs from the germline gene, which may be a read error. The chain couples TRBV5-5 to TRBJ1-1; D ambiguous. This CDR3 is built from 13 residues. Germline lookup yields CDR1 SGHKS and CDR2 YYEKEE (reference sequence). CDR3 coding DNA: TGTGCCAGCAGGTTGCTAGGGAACACTGAAACTTTCTTT. Translation gives CASRLLGNTETFF.

The chain joins TRBV28 to TRBJ2-5; 14 nucleotides align to TRBD2. The CDR3 runs to 15 residues. The J segment lost 5 bases and the V segment lost 6 bases, leaving 5 bases of the junction unmatched. Germline CDR1 reads MDHEN; CDR2 reads SYDVKM. CDR3 DNA: TGTGCCAGCAGCGAGACTAGCGGGAGGGTTGAGACCCAGTACTTC. Translating it yields CASSETSGRVETQYF.

In this sample, this clonotype turned up many times. The genes are TRBV20-1 and TRBJ2-1; 9 nucleotides line up with TRBD1. This CDR3 spans 15 amino acids. With 3 bases clipped from V and 7 bases from J, the junction kept 10 bases outside the gene matches. Germline V gene data show CDR1 as DFQATT and CDR2 as SNEGSKA (reference sequence). CDR3 in amino acids: CSASLKQGAGNEQFF. CDR3 coding DNA: TGCAGTGCTAGCTTGAAACAGGGGGCGGGTAATGAGCAGTTCTTC.

This clonotype was picked up one time. A read error may produce the germline difference seen at one junction end. The J gene is TRBJ2-1, the V gene TRBV4-1; 10 bases agree with TRBD2. Germline V gene lookup returns CDR1 MGHRA and CDR2 YSYEKL. The CDR3 contains 16 residues. The CDR3 loop reads CASTQDLAGEYNEQFF. The CDR3 DNA sequence: TGCGCCAGCACCCAAGACCTAGCGGGAGAGTACAATGAGCAGTTCTTC.

Notes on this clonotype: Being one base from a much bigger clone, this may be a read error. The chain combines TRBV18 with TRBJ2-7; D is unclear. Germline CDR1 and CDR2: KGHSH and LQKENI. CDR3 length: 13 amino acids. CDR3 sequence: CASPPASGHEQYF. CDR3 coding DNA: TGTGCCAGCCCACCCGCCTCTGGCCACGAGCAGTACTTC.

About this clonotype: A read error may be the cause here, since a much bigger clone is one base away. J is TRBJ2-1 and V is TRBV7-9; D perhaps matches TRBD2 (5 bases). In germline, CDR1 is SEHNR, CDR2 FQNEAQ (reference sequence). The CDR3 totals 15 residues. V was pared by 2 bases and J by 10 bases, with 18 bases between. DNA for the CDR3: TGTGCCAGCAGCTTAACGTCTAACGGGAATGGCGAGCAGTTCTTC. It is translated as CASSLTSNGNGEQFF.

This clonotype came up a few times. This chain uses TRBV6-1 with TRBJ1-2; no clear D. CDR3 length: 13 amino acids. The germline gives CDR1 MNHNS, CDR2 SASEGT. The V gene lost 6 bases and the J gene lost 0 bases, with 8 bases spanning the gap. In DNA, the CDR3 is TGTGCCAGCAGCTCCGGCCCTAACTATGGCTACACCTTC. Its translation: CASSSGPNYGYTF.